This T cell receptor beta chain was captured by sequencing in a study of OX40 agonist ivuxolimab in advanced cancers. Background on the study: Patients were given ivuxolimab, an antibody that agonizes OX40 (CD134). Recorded diagnoses for dose-escalation patients were hepatocellular carcinoma, melanoma, renal cell or head and neck cancer. Study-wide points: Partial responders at 0.1-3.0 mg/kg showed near-lowest clonal expansion.

Using immunoSEQ multiplex PCR, the repertoire was profiled, and TCRdb retains in-frame clones only, with some absent. This table has about 37,000 clones, around four fifths appearing once. V dropped 9 bases and J dropped 7 bases, with 16 bases sitting between them. This CDR3 has 14 amino acids. In germline, CDR1 is LNHDA, CDR2 SQIVND (reference sequence). Comments on this clone: Its antigen is not identified.

This sequence originates from an adult with an advanced solid tumor such as melanoma, head and neck, liver or kidney cancer. Sequencing used CD4+ or CD8+ T cells sorted from blood, obtained in a trial of the OX40 agonist ivuxolimab. The V gene is TRBV19, the J gene TRBJ1-6, with a possible D match to TRBD1 (6 bases). The CDR3 coding sequence is TGTGCCAGCTTTACCGGGACACGAAATTCACCCCTCCACTTT. Protein sequence: CASFTGTRNSPLHF. Supplemented by reference TRBV19 and TRBJ1-6, the full variable domain reads DGGITQSPKYLFRKEGQNVTLSCEQNLNHDAMYWYRQDPGQGLRLIYYSQIVNDFQKGDIAEGYSVSREKKESFPLTVTSAQKNPTAFYLCASFTGTRNSPLHFGNGTRLTVT.